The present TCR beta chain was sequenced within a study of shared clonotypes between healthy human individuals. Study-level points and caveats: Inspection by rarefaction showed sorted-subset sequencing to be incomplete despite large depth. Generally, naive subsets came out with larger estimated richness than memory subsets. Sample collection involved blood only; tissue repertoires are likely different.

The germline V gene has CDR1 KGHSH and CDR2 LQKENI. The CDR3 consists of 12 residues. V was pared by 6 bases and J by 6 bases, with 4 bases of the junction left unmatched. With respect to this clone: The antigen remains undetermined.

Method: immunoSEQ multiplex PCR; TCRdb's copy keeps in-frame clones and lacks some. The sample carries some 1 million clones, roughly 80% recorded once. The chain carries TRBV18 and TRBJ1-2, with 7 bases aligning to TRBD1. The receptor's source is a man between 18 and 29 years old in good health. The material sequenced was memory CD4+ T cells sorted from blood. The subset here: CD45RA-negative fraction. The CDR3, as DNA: TGTGCCAGCTCTTCGACAGGGAATGGCTACACCTTC. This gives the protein CASSSTGNGYTF.